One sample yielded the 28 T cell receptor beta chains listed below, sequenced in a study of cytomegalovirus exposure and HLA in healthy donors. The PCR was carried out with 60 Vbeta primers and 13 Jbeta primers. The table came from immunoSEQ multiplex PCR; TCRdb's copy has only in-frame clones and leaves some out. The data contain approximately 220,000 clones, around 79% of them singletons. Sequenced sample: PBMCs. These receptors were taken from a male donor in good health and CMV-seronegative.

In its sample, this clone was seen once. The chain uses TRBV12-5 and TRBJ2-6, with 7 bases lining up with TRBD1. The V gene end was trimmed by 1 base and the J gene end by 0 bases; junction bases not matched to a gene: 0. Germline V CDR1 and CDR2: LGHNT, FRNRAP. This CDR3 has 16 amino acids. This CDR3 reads CASGLDRGSGANVLTF. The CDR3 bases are TGTGCTAGTGGTTTGGACAGGGGCTCTGGGGCCAACGTCCTGACTTTC.

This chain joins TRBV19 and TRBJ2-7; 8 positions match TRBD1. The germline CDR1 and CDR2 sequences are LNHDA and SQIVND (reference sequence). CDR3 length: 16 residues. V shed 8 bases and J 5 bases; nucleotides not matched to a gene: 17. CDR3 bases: TGTGCCAGTTCCCCCGGACAGGGTATTCCCTTTAACGAGCAGTACTTC. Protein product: CASSPGQGIPFNEQYF.

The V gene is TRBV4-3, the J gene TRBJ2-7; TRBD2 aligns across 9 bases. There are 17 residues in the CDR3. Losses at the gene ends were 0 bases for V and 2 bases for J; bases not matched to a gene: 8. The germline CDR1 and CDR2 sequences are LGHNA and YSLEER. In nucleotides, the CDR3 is TGCGCCAGCAGCCAAGATCTCGGGCTAGCGGGGCCCTACGAGCAGTACTTC. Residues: CASSQDLGLAGPYEQYF.

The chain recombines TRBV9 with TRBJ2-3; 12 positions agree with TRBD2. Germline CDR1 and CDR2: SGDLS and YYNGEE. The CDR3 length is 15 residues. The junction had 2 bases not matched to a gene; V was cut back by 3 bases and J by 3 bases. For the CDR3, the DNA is TGTGCCAGCAGCGAGGGACTAGCGGGTACAGATACGCAGTATTTT. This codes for CASSEGLAGTDTQYF.

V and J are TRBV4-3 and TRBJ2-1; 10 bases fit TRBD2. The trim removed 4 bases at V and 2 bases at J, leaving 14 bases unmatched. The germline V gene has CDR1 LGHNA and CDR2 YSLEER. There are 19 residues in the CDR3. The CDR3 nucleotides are TGCGCCAGCAGCCCGACCCGTCCCAGCGGGAGGGATACCTACAATGAGCAGTTCTTC. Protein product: CASSPTRPSGRDTYNEQFF.

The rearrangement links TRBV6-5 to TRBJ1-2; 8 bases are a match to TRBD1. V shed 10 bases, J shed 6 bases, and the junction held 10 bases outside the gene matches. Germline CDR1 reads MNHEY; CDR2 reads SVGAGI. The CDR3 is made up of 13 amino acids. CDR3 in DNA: TGTGCCACCCAAATCCAGGGGGCGGATGGCTACACCTTC. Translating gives CATQIQGADGYTF.

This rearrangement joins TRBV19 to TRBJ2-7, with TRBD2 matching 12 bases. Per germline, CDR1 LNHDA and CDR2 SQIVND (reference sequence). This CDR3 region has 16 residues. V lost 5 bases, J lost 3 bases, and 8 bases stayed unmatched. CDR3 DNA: TGTGCCAGTAGTCCCTGGACTAGCGGGGACTACTACGAGCAGTACTTC. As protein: CASSPWTSGDYYEQYF. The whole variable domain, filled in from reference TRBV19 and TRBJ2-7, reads DGGITQSPKYLFRKEGQNVTLSCEQNLNHDAMYWYRQDPGQGLRLIYYSQIVNDFQKGDIAEGYSVSREKKESFPLTVTSAQKNPTAFYLCASSPWTSGDYYEQYFGPGTRLTVT.

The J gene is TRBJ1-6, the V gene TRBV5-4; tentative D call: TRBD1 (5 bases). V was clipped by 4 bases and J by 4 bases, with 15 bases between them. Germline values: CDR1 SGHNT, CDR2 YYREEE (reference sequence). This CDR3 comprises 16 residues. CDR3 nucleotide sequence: TGTGCCAGCAGCCTTCCAGCAGGGAATTATAATTCACCCCTCCACTTT. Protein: CASSLPAGNYNSPLHF.

The CDR3 loop is CASSSGLAGGDTQYF. CDR3 coding DNA: TGCGCCAGCAGCTCGGGACTAGCGGGAGGAGATACGCAGTATTTT. The chain couples TRBV5-1 to TRBJ2-3; 15 bases fit TRBD2. The CDR3 is made up of 15 amino acids. V gave up 3 bases and J gave up 5 bases; unmatched junction bases: 1. The germline V gene encodes CDR1 SGHRS and CDR2 YFSETQ.

The CDR3 spells CASSLAFGGSTEAFF. CDR3 nucleotides: TGCGCCAGCAGCTTGGCCTTCGGGGGTAGCACTGAAGCTTTCTTT. V usage is TRBV5-1 and J usage is TRBJ1-1, with D possibly matching TRBD1 (5 bases). The V gene's germline CDR1 is SGHRS and CDR2 YFSETQ. This CDR3 is built from 15 residues. V lost 0 bases to trimming and J lost 4 bases, with 13 bases between them.

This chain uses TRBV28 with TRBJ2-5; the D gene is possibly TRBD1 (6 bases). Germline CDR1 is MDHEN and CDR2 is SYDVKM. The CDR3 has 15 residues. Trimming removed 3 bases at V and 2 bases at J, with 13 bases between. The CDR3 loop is CASSFTGTMQETQYF. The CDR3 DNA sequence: TGTGCCAGCAGTTTCACCGGGACAATGCAAGAGACCCAGTACTTC.

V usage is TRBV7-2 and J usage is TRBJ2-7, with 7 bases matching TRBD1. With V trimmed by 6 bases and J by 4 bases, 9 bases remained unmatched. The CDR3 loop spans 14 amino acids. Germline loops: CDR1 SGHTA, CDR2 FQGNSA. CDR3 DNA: TGTGCCAGCAGTCAACGGGGACAGCCATACGAGCAGTACTTC. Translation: CASSQRGQPYEQYF.

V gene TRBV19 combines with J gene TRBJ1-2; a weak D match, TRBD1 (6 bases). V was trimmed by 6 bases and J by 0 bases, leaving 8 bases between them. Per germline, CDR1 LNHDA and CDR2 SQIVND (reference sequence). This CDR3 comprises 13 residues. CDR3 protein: CASRDRANYGYTF. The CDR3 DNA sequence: TGTGCCAGTAGGGACAGAGCTAACTATGGCTACACCTTC. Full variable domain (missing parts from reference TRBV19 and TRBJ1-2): DGGITQSPKYLFRKEGQNVTLSCEQNLNHDAMYWYRQDPGQGLRLIYYSQIVNDFQKGDIAEGYSVSREKKESFPLTVTSAQKNPTAFYLCASRDRANYGYTFGSGTRLTVV.

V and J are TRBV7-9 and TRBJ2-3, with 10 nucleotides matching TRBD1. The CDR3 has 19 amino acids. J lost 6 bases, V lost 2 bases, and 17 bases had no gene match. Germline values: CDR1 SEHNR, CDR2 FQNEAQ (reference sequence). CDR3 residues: CASSLWDRGEVDGFDTQYF. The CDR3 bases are TGTGCCAGCAGCTTATGGGACAGGGGTGAAGTGGATGGGTTTGATACGCAGTATTTT.

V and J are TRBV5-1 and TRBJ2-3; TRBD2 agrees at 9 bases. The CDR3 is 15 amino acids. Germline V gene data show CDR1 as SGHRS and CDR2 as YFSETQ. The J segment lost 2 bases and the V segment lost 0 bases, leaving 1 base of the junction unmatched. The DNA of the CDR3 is TGCGCCAGCAGCTTGGGGACTAGCGACACAGATACGCAGTATTTT. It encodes CASSLGTSDTDTQYF.

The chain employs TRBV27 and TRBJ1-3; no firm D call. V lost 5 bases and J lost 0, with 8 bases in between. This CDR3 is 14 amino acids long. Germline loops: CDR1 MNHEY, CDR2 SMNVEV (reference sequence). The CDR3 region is CASSRGVSGNTIYF. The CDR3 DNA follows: TGTGCCAGCAGTCGCGGGGTCTCTGGAAACACCATATATTTT.

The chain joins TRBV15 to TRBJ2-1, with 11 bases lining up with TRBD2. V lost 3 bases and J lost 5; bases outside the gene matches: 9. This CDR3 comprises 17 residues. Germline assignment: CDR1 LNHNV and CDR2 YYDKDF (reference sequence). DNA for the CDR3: TGTGCCACCAGCAGTTCACTAGCGGGAGAAAGGGACAATGAGCAGTTCTTC. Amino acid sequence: CATSSSLAGERDNEQFF.

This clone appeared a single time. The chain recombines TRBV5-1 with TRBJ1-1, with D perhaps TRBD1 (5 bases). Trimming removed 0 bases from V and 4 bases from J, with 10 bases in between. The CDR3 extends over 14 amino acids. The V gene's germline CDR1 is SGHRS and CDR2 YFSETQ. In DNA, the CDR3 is TGCGCCAGCAGCTTGGGTACGGGGGGCACTGAAGCTTTCTTT. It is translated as CASSLGTGGTEAFF.

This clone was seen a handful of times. The CDR3 protein is CASRREGVSTGELFF. The CDR3 DNA sequence: TGTGCCAGCAGAAGAGAGGGGGTCTCCACCGGGGAGCTGTTTTTT. V and J are TRBV2 and TRBJ2-2; tentative D call: TRBD1 (6 bases). Germline V lookup: CDR1 SNHLY, CDR2 FYNNEI. V was clipped by 6 bases and J by 4 bases, with 15 bases between them. This CDR3 comprises 15 residues. Supplemented by reference TRBV2 and TRBJ2-2, the full variable domain reads EPEVTQTPSHQVTQMGQEVILRCVPISNHLYFYWYRQILGQKVEFLVSFYNNEISEKSEIFDDQFSVERPDGSNFTLKIRSTKLEDSAMYFCASRREGVSTGELFFGEGSRLTVL.

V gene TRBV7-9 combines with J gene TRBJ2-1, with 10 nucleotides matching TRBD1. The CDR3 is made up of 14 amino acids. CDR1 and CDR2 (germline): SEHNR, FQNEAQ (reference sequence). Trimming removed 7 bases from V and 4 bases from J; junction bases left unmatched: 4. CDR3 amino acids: CASNPGQGYNEQFF. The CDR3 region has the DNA TGTGCCAGCAACCCGGGACAGGGGTACAATGAGCAGTTCTTC.

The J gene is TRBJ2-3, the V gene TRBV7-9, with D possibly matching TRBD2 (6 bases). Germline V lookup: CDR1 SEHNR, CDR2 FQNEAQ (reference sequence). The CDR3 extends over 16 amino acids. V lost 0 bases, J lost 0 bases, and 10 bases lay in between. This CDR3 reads CASSLAVGGSTDTQYF. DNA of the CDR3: TGTGCCAGCAGCTTAGCGGTGGGGGGAAGCACAGATACGCAGTATTTT.

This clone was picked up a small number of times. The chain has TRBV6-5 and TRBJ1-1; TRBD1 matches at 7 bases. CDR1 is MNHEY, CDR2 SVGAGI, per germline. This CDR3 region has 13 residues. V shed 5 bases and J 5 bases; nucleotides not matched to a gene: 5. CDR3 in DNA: TGTGCCAGCAGTCGACAGGGACTGACTGAAGCTTTCTTT. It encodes CASSRQGLTEAFF.

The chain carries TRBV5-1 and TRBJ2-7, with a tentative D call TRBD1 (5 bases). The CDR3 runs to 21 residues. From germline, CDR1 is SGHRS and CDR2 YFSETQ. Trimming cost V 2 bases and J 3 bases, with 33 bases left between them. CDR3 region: CASSLGVPTVTLPTLFYEQYF. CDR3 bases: TGCGCCAGCAGCTTAGGGGTACCGACAGTGACCCTACCCACTCTCTTCTACGAGCAGTACTTC. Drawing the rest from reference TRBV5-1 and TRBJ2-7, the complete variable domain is KAGVTQTPRYLIKTRGQQVTLSCSPISGHRSVSWYQQTPGQGLQFLFEYFSETQRNKGNFPGRFSGRQFSNSRSEMNVSTLELGDSALYLCASSLGVPTVTLPTLFYEQYFGPGTRLTVT.

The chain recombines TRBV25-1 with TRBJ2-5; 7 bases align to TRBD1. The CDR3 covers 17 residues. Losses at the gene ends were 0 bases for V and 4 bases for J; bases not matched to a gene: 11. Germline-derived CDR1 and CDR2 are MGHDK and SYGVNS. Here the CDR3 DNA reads TGTGCCAGCAGTGAATATTTGGAGACAGGGAAGGGAGAGACCCAGTACTTC. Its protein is CASSEYLETGKGETQYF.

The CDR3 loop reads CRAMGGQETQYF. CDR3 DNA: TGCAGGGCCATGGGAGGTCAAGAGACCCAGTACTTC. The V and J genes are TRBV29-1 and TRBJ2-5; D is possibly TRBD2 (6 bases). Germline CDR1 SQVTM, CDR2 ANQGSEA. This CDR3 region has 12 residues.

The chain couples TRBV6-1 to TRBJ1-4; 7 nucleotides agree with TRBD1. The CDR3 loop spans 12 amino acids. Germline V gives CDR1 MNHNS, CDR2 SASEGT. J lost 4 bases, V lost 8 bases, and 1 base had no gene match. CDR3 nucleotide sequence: TGTGCCAGCGGGACAGATAATGAAAAACTGTTTTTT. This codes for CASGTDNEKLFF.

CDR3 bases: TGTGCCAGCAGTGTGGGGACTAGCGGGAGCGGTGAGCAGTTCTTC. It codes for CASSVGTSGSGEQFF. The chain carries TRBV27 and TRBJ2-1, with TRBD2 matching over 14 bases. The V and J ends lost 5 bases and 9 bases, in that order; junction bases with no gene match: 6. The germline gives CDR1 MNHEY, CDR2 SMNVEV (reference sequence). The CDR3 totals 15 residues.

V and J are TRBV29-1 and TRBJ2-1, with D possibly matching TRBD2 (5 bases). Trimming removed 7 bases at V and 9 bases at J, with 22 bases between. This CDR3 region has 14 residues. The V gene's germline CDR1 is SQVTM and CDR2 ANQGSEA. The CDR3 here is CSAERFAGEGEQFF. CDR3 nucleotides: TGCAGCGCCGAGAGGTTTGCTGGCGAGGGTGAGCAGTTCTTC.